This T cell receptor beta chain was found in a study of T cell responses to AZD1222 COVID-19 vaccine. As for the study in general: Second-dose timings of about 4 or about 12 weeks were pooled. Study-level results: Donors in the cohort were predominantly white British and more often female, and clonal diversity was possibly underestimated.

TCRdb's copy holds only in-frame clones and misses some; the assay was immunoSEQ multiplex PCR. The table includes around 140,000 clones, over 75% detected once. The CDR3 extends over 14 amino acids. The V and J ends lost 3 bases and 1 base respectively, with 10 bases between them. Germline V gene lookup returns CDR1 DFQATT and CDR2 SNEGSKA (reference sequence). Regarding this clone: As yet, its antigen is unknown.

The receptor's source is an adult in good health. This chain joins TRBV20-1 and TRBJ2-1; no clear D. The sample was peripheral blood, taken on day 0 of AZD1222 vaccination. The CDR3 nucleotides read TGCAGTGCTAGTACGGGTCTTTCCTACAATGAGCAGTTCTTC. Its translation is CSASTGLSYNEQFF.